The clone carrying this T cell receptor beta chain has more than one count but fewer than ten. The antigen is undetermined. This entry comes from a study of T cells after yellow fever vaccination. Study details: The fractions with low cell numbers were processed using SMART-Seq v4 Ultra Low Input.

Generation of TCR cDNA used 5'RACE template switching (which added a universal primer site and UMIs). TCRdb itself ran the 5' RACE reads through MiXCR, one entry per CDR3 protein. The sample records a few hundred thousand distinct CDR3 sequences, 3% to 4.5% being singletons. Study conclusions and caveats: Re-detected after boosting: most primary clones, 96% of CD4 and roughly 88% of CD8.

V was clipped by 6 bases and J by 8 bases; unmatched bases: 8. This CDR3 has 15 residues. The germline V gene has CDR1 SNHLY and CDR2 FYNNEI. The source material was PBMCs, sampled 5 days after the yellow fever booster vaccination. J is TRBJ2-1 and V is TRBV2; the match to TRBD2 covers 12 bases. This sequence originates from a man younger than 35 who received the YFV17D yellow fever vaccine. CDR3 nucleotides: TGTGCCAGCAGGGGACTAGCGGGTGTGGGGGATGAGCAGTTCTTC. This codes for CASRGLAGVGDEQFF.